The TCR beta chain described here comes from a study of cytomegalovirus exposure and HLA in healthy donors. Study context: From HLA-typed donors, an early data release held about 85 million unique TCRs. General study points: Per published accounts, TCR beta sequences correctly predicted the HLA-A and HLA-B alleles of most subjects. The Asian-associated ancestry cluster reportedly had fewer N-insertions than the approximately 690-donor mean in a later analysis. Most TCR sequences showed up rarely, but some public TCRs showed up in many donors.

Germline V gene lookup returns CDR1 SGHTA and CDR2 FQGNSA. The length of the CDR3 is 15 residues. With 5 bases clipped from V and 5 bases from J, the junction kept 11 bases outside the gene matches. As regards this clone: Its antigen is unidentified.

PCR employed 60 Vbeta and 13 Jbeta primers. Some clones are missing from TCRdb's copy, which holds only in-frame ones; the method was immunoSEQ multiplex PCR. The sample has about 130,000 clones; 70% to 80% are singletons. The rearrangement uses TRBV7-2 and TRBJ2-7; 8 bases align to TRBD1. This clonotype was sampled from a man aged 25-45 years in good health and CMV-seronegative. The source material was PBMCs. The CDR3 sequence: CASSPMDRAWNEQYF. Here the CDR3 DNA reads TGTGCCAGCAGCCCTATGGACAGGGCCTGGAACGAGCAGTACTTC.